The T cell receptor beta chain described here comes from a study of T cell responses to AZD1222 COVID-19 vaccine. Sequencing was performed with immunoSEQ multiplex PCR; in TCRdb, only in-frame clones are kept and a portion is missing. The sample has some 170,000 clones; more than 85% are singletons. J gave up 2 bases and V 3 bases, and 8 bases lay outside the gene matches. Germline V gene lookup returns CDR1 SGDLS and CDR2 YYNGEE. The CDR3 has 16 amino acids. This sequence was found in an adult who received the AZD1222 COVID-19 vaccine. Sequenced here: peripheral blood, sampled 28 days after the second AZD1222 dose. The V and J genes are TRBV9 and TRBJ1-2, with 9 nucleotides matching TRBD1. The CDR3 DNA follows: TGTGCCAGCAGCGCCCCTGGGACAGGGCACAACTATGGCTACACCTTC. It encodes CASSAPGTGHNYGYTF.